Listed here is a single TCR beta chain. These data belong to a study of blood T cell repertoires in COVID-19. Looking at the study overall: The origin of the acute and convalescent COVID-19 samples was the United States, Italy and Spain.

With 5 bases removed from V and 2 bases from J, the gap between germline ends came to 13 bases. Per the germline V gene, CDR1 is SGHTA and CDR2 is FQGNSA. The CDR3 is 14 residues long. Produced via immunoSEQ multiplex PCR; TCRdb's table is partial and in-frame only. The profile shows about 360,000 clones, 87% of them singletons. Participants had their cohort set by participant-reported clinical history. This sequence originates from a man younger than 45 who had recovered from COVID-19. The chain links TRBV7-2 to TRBJ2-7, with a tentative D call TRBD1 (6 bases). The sample was PBMCs or T cells enriched from blood (not recorded which). Here the CDR3 DNA reads TGTGCCAGCAGCCCGAACAGGGAGACCTACGAGCAGTACTTC. Amino acids: CASSPNRETYEQYF.